This is a list of T cell receptor beta chains from one sample in a study of blood T cell repertoires in COVID-19. Using immunoSEQ multiplex PCR, the repertoire was profiled, and TCRdb retains in-frame clones only, with some absent. The sample shows 200,000 to 250,000 clones, about 90% of them seen only once. Sequencing was performed on PBMCs or T cells enriched from blood (not recorded which). These receptors all come from a man aged 50-59 years who had been exposed to COVID-19. Both conserved end residues are part of each CDR3. A D gene is named only where the DNA matches it firmly. Not every row has a clone size; where given, it reads once, few, many or a size class.

J gene,D gene,V gene,clone size,CDR3 protein,CDR3 DNA
TRBJ2-7,-,TRBV5-8,-,CASSLIWDNYKQYF,TGTGCCAGCAGCTTGATATGGGACAATTACAAGCAGTACTTC
TRBJ1-2,-,TRBV4-1,-,CASSQLGLAYGYTF,TGCGCCAGCAGCCAACTCGGTCTCGCCTATGGCTACACCTTC
TRBJ1-1,-,TRBV11-3,-,CASSLSGGRAFF,TGTGCCAGCAGCTTATCGGGGGGGAGAGCTTTCTTT
TRBJ1-2,TRBD1,TRBV7-9,-,CASSPDRAGYTF,TGTGCCAGCAGCCCCGACAGGGCTGGCTACACCTTC
TRBJ1-4,-,TRBV7-2,-,CASSLITATNEKLFF,TGTGCCAGCAGCTTAATCACAGCAACTAATGAAAAACTGTTTTTT
TRBJ1-2,-,TRBV9,-,CASSSRTAHTNYGYTF,TGTGCCAGCAGCTCGAGGACAGCTCACACTAACTATGGCTACACCTTC
TRBJ2-4,-,TRBV4-2,-,CASSQGGPLAKNIQYF,TGTGCCAGCAGCCAAGGGGGGCCGCTAGCCAAAAACATTCAGTACTTC
TRBJ2-1,TRBD2,TRBV5-1,-,CASRSDSGLSYNEQFF,TGCGCCAGCAGGTCAGATAGCGGGCTATCCTACAATGAGCAGTTCTTC
TRBJ2-3,-,TRBV28,-,CASSLGGSTDTQYF,TGTGCCAGCAGTTTAGGAGGGTCCACAGATACGCAGTATTTT
TRBJ1-1,-,TRBV5-1,-,CASSLGFGLNTEAFF,TGCGCCAGCAGCCTGGGTTTTGGGCTGAACACTGAAGCTTTCTTT
TRBJ1-5,TRBD1,TRBV16,-,CASSLGQGDQPQHF,TGTGCCAGCAGCCTCGGACAGGGGGATCAGCCCCAGCATTTT
TRBJ1-5,-,TRBV30,-,CAWRGQGNQPQHF,TGTGCCTGGAGGGGGCAGGGCAATCAGCCCCAGCATTTT
TRBJ1-1,-,TRBV5-4,once,CASSLAEAMNTEAFF,TGTGCCAGCAGCTTGGCGGAGGCCATGAACACTGAAGCTTTCTTT